This T cell receptor (beta chain) originates from a study of CD4 T cells in relation to SARS-CoV-2 and coronaviruses. Study-wide background: After 10 days of antigen culture, PBMC TCR beta CDR3s were sequenced. Whole-study findings and limits: This crossreactivity analysis covered spike protein alone, no other viral proteins.

Sequencing was performed with immunoSEQ multiplex PCR; in TCRdb, only in-frame clones are kept and a portion is missing. The table has over 25,000 clones, approximately 80% seen once; the top ten hold around 15%. Regarding this clone: Its matching antigen is unknown.

The unexposed donors gave CD4+ T cells in about 2010-2019, prior to COVID-19. Isolation of CD4+ T cells took place after about eleven days in culture. Cells permitting, SARS-CoV-2 S/N and four cold-coronavirus spikes were tested on unexposed-donor CD4+ T cells. Half the medium was replaced with IL-2 medium on days 3 and 7. Germline lookup yields CDR1 SGHTS and CDR2 YDEGEE. The germline V and J ends were trimmed by 4 bases and 7 bases, with 17 bases remaining between them. The CDR3 length is 15 residues. The rearrangement links TRBV5-8 to TRBJ1-4; D call uncertain. Sample: CD4+ T cells from PBMCs, cultured in vitro. This receptor was identified in a human donor in good health. The CDR3 nucleotides are TGTGCCAGCAGCCCCTCCGACCACTTGAGTGAAAAACTGTTTTTT. It encodes CASSPSDHLSEKLFF.